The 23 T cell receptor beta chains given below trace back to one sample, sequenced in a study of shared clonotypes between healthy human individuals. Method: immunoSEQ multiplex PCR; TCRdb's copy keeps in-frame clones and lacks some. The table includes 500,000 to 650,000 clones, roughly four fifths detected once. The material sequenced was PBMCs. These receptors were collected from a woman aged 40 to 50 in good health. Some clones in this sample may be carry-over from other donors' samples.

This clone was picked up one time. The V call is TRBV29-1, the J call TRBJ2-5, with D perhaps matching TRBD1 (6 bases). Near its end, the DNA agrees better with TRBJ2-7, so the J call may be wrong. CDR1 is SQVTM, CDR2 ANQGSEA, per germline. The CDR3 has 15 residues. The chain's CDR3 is CSVVGTYRVAYEQYF. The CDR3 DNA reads TGCAGCGTTGTAGGGACGTACAGGGTCGCCTACGAGCAGTACTTC.

This CDR3 reads CASSLTTVYEQYF. In DNA, the CDR3 is TGTGCCAGCAGCTTAACGACAGTTTACGAGCAGTACTTC. V is TRBV7-9 and J is TRBJ2-7, with D perhaps matching TRBD1 (5 bases). Germline V CDR1 and CDR2: SEHNR, FQNEAQ (reference sequence). This CDR3 is built from 13 residues. Trimming left V 2 bases short and J 4 bases short, with 9 bases between.

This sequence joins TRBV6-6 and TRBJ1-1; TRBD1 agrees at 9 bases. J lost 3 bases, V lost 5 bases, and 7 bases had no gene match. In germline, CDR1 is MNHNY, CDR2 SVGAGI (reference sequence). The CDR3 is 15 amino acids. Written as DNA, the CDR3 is TGTGCCAGCAGTGAGAGGGACAGGGCTTACACTGAAGCTTTCTTT. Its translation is CASSERDRAYTEAFF.

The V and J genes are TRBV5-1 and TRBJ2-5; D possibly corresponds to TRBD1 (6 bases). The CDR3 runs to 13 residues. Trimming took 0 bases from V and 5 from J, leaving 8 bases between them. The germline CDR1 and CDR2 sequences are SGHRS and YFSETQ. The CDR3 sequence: CASSLDRVETQYF. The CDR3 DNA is TGCGCCAGCAGCTTGGACAGGGTGGAGACCCAGTACTTC.

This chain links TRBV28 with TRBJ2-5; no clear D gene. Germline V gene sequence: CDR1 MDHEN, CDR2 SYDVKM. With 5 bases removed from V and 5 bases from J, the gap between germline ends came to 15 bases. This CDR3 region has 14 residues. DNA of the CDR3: TGTGCCAGCAGTACTTACGGGCTTGGGGAGACCCAGTACTTC. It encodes CASSTYGLGETQYF.

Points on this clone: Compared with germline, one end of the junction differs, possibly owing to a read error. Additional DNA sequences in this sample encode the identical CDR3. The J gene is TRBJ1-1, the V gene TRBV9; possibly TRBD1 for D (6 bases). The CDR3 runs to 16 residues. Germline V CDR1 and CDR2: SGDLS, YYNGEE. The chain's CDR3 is CASSVAGQGDNTEAFF. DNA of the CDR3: TGTGCCAGCAGCGTAGCGGGACAAGGGGACAACACCGAAGCTTTCTTT.

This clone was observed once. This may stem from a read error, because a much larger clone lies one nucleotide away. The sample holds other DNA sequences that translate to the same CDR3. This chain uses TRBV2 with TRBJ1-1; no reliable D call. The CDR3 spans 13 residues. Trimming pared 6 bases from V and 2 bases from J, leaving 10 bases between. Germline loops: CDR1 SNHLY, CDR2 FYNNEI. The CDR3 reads CASRQEVNTEAFF. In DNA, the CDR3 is TGTGCCAGCAGGCAAGAGGTTAACACTGAAGCTTTCTTT.

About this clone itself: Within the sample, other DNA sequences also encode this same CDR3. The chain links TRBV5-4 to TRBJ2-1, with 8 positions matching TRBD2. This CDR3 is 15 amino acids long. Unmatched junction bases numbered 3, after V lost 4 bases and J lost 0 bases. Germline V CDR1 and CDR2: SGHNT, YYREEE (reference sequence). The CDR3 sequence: CASSASGSSYNEQFF. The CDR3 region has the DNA TGTGCCAGCAGCGCCAGCGGGAGCTCCTACAATGAGCAGTTCTTC.

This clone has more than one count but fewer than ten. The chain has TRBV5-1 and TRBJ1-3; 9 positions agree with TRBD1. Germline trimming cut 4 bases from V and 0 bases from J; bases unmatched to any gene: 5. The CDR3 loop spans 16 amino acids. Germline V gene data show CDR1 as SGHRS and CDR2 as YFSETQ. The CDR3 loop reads CASSLTGGASGNTIYF. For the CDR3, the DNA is TGCGCCAGCAGCCTCACAGGGGGCGCCTCTGGAAACACCATATATTTT.

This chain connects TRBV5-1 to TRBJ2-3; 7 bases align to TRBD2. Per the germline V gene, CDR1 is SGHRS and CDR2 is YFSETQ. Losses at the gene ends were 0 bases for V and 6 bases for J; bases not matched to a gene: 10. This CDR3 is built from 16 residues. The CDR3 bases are TGCGCCAGCAGCTTGGAAGCCGGAGCGGGAATGGATACGCAGTATTTT. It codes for CASSLEAGAGMDTQYF.

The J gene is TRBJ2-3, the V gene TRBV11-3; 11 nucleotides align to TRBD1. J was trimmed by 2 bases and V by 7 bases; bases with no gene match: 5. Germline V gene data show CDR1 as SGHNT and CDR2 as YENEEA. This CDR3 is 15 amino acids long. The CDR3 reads CASTTDRGLTDTQYF. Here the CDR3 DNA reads TGTGCCAGCACCACGGACAGGGGGCTCACAGATACGCAGTATTTT.

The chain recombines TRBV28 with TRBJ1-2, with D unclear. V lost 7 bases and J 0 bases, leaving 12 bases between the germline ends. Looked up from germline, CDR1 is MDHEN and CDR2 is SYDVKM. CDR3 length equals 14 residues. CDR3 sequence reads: CASTPTGPNYGYTF. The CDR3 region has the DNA TGTGCCAGCACCCCCACGGGCCCTAACTATGGCTACACCTTC.

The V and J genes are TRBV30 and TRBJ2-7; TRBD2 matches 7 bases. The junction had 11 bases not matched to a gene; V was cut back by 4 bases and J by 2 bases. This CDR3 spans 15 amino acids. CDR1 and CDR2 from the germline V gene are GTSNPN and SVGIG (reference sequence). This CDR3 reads CAWKPPGGRTYEQYF. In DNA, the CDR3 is TGTGCCTGGAAACCACCTGGCGGGAGAACCTACGAGCAGTACTTC. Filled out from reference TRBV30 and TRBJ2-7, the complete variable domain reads SQTIHQWPATLVQPVGSPLSLECTVEGTSNPNLYWYRQAAGRGLQLLFYSVGIGQISSEVPQNLSASRPQDRQFILSSKKLLLSDSGFYLCAWKPPGGRTYEQYFGPGTRLTVT.

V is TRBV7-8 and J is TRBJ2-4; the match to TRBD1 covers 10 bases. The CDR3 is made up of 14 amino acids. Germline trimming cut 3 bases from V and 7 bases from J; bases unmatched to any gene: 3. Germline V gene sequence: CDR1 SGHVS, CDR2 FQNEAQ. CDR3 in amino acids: CASSLDRGYNIQYF. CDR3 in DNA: TGTGCCAGCAGCTTGGACAGGGGGTATAACATTCAGTACTTC.

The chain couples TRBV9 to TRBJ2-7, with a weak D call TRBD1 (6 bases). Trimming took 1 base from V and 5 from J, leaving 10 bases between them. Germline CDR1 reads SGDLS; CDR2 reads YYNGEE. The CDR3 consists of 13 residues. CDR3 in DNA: TGTGCCAGCAGCGTAAGGTGGGACAACGAGCAGTACTTC. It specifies CASSVRWDNEQYF.

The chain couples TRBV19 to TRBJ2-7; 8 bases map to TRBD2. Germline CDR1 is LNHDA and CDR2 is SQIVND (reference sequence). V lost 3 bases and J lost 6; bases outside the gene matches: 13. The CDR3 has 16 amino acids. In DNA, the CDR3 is TGTGCCAGTAGTATCTCCAGCGGGAGAGGGCTCGGCGAGCAGTACTTC. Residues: CASSISSGRGLGEQYF.

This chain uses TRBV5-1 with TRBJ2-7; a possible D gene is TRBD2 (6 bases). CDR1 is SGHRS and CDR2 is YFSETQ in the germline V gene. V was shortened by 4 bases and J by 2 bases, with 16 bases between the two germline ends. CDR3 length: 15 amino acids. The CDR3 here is CASSPSSDTPYEQYF. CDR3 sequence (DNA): TGCGCCAGCAGCCCATCTAGCGATACCCCCTACGAGCAGTACTTC.

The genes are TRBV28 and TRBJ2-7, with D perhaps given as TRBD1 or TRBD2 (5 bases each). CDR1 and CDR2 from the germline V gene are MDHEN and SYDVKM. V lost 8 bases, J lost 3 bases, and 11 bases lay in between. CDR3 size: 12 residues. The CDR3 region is CASQRGLYEQYF. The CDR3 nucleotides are TGTGCCAGCCAGAGGGGCCTCTACGAGCAGTACTTC.

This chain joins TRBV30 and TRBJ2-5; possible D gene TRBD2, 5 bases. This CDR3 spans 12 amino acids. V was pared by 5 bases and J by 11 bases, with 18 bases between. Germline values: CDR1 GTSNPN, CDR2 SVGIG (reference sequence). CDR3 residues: CAWEKDRGEQYF. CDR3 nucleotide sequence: TGTGCCTGGGAAAAGGACCGTGGGGAGCAGTACTTC.

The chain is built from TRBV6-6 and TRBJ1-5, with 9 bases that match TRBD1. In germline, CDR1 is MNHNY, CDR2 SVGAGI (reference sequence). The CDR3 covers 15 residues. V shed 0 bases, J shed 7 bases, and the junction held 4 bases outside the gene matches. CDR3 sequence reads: CASSYSGTGNQPQHF. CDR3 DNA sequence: TGTGCCAGCAGTTACTCCGGGACAGGGAACCAGCCCCAGCATTTT.

Here the CDR3 DNA reads TGCAGCGTTGAATTGGGACAGCTCATATCACAAGAGACCCAGTACTTC. Encoded protein: CSVELGQLISQETQYF. The genes are TRBV29-1 and TRBJ2-5, with 7 bases aligning to TRBD1. The germline gives CDR1 SQVTM, CDR2 ANQGSEA. The CDR3 has 16 amino acids. The junction had 11 bases not matched to a gene; V was cut back by 2 bases and J by 2 bases.

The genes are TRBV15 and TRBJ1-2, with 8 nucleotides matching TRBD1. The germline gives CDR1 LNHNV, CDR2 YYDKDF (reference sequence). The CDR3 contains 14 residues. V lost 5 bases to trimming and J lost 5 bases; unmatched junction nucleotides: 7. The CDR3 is CATSRGQGAYGYTF. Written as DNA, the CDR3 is TGTGCCACCAGCCGTGGGCAGGGGGCGTATGGCTACACCTTC.

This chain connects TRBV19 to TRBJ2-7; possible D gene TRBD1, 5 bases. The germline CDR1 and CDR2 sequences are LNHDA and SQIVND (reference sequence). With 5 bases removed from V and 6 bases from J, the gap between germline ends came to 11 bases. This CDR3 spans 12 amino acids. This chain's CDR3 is CASSVITGEQYF. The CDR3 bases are TGTGCCAGTAGTGTAATAACAGGCGAGCAGTACTTC.